This entry lists 25 T cell receptor beta chains sequenced from one sample in a study of cytomegalovirus exposure and HLA in healthy donors. PCR was performed using 60 Vbeta and 13 Jbeta primers. The table came from immunoSEQ multiplex PCR; TCRdb's copy has only in-frame clones and leaves some out. The sample lists 150,000 or so clones, approximately 83% occurring once. Material: PBMCs. All receptors derive from a man aged 18 to 30 in good health and CMV-seropositive.

The rearrangement joins TRBV30 to TRBJ1-6; 7 bases agree with TRBD1. The germline V gene encodes CDR1 GTSNPN and CDR2 SVGIG (reference sequence). Trimming at V came to 3 bases and at J to 7 bases, leaving 12 bases not matched to a gene. This CDR3 contains 16 residues. The CDR3 coding sequence is TGTGCCTGGAGATCAGGGGGGTTTAACCTAAATTCACCCCTCCACTTT. Its protein product is CAWRSGGFNLNSPLHF. The whole variable domain, filled in from reference TRBV30 and TRBJ1-6, reads SQTIHQWPATLVQPVGSPLSLECTVEGTSNPNLYWYRQAAGRGLQLLFYSVGIGQISSEVPQNLSASRPQDRQFILSSKKLLLSDSGFYLCAWRSGGFNLNSPLHFGNGTRLTVT.

The chain couples TRBV10-3 to TRBJ2-3; 10 bases are shared with TRBD2. Looked up from germline, CDR1 is ENHRY and CDR2 is SYGVKD. The CDR3 is made up of 13 amino acids. V shed 8 bases, J shed 7 bases, and the junction held 6 bases outside the gene matches. The CDR3 coding sequence is TGTGCCATCTGTCCTAGCGGGGGATATACGCAGTATTTT. Protein: CAICPSGGYTQYF.

The chain couples TRBV6-1 to TRBJ2-3; 8 positions agree with TRBD1. The CDR3 extends over 14 amino acids. Germline assignment: CDR1 MNHNS and CDR2 SASEGT. After removal of 7 bases from V and 3 bases from J, the junction contained 6 bases not matched to a gene. CDR3 residues: CASTLGQGTDTQYF. CDR3 bases: TGTGCCAGCACACTTGGACAGGGAACAGATACGCAGTATTTT.

A remark on this clone: The junction differs from germline at one of its ends, possibly a read error. The rearrangement uses TRBV7-7 and TRBJ2-2, with 7 positions matching TRBD1. This CDR3 region has 13 residues. From germline, CDR1 is SSHAT and CDR2 FNYEAQ (reference sequence). CDR3 sequence reads: CASSLGGSGELFF. DNA for the CDR3: TGTGCTAGCAGCTTAGGGGGCTCCGGGGAGCTGTTTTTT.

V usage is TRBV11-2 and J usage is TRBJ2-7; tentatively, D is TRBD1 (5 bases). Trimming pared 5 bases from V and 0 bases from J, leaving 20 bases between. CDR3 size: 17 residues. Germline CDR1 is SGHAT and CDR2 is FQNNGV. The CDR3: CASSTRWVAGNSYEQYF. CDR3 DNA sequence: TGTGCCAGCAGCACGAGGTGGGTGGCAGGGAACTCCTACGAGCAGTACTTC.

This clone came up a few times. The rearrangement links TRBV4-1 to TRBJ2-7, with TRBD2 matching 8 bases. From germline, CDR1 is MGHRA and CDR2 YSYEKL. With V trimmed by 6 bases and J by 2 bases, 9 bases remained unmatched. The CDR3 spans 15 residues. CDR3 bases: TGCGCCAGCAGTACCAGCGGGACTAGTGCCTACGAGCAGTACTTC. Amino acid sequence: CASSTSGTSAYEQYF.

The genes are TRBV29-1 and TRBJ2-1; weak D call: TRBD2 (6 bases). V was clipped by 8 bases and J by 6 bases, with 14 bases between them. The CDR3 has 12 amino acids. CDR1 is SQVTM and CDR2 is ANQGSEA in the germline V gene. CDR3 protein: CSTSRGPNEQFF. The CDR3, as DNA: TGCAGCACTAGCCGGGGCCCCAATGAGCAGTTCTTC.

V and J are TRBV10-3 and TRBJ2-1, with D tentatively TRBD1 (7 bases). Germline assignment: CDR1 ENHRY and CDR2 SYGVKD. Trimming shortened V by 7 bases and J by 8 bases, and 15 bases separated the two germline ends. The CDR3 is 13 residues long. The CDR3 protein is CAIKEGAGDEQFF. CDR3 nucleotides: TGTGCCATCAAGGAGGGGGCTGGGGATGAGCAGTTCTTC.

This clone was picked up a small number of times. The rearrangement uses TRBV6-5 and TRBJ1-1, with TRBD1 as a possible D gene (6 bases). Germline CDR1 MNHEY, CDR2 SVGAGI. This CDR3 has 15 amino acids. V was clipped by 6 bases and J by 0 bases, with 14 bases between them. The CDR3 protein is CASRTLDSMNTEAFF. The CDR3 DNA reads as TGTGCCAGCAGAACCCTGGACAGCATGAACACTGAAGCTTTCTTT.

The J gene is TRBJ1-4, the V gene TRBV28, with a weak D call TRBD1 (5 bases). Germline CDR1 and CDR2: MDHEN and SYDVKM. V gave up 6 bases and J gave up 4 bases, with 15 bases separating them. The CDR3 has 15 residues. In DNA form, the CDR3 reads TGTGCCAGCAGCCCGACCGACAGAAGTAATGAAAAACTGTTTTTT. Its translation is CASSPTDRSNEKLFF.

This chain uses TRBV6-5 with TRBJ1-3, with D uncertain. This CDR3 spans 13 amino acids. The V end lost 6 bases, the J end lost 0 bases, and 6 bases lay between the germline ends. The germline V gene encodes CDR1 MNHEY and CDR2 SVGAGI. The CDR3 protein is CASRTSSGNTIYF. CDR3 nucleotide sequence: TGTGCCAGCAGAACGAGCTCTGGAAACACCATATATTTT.

The chain is built from TRBV2 and TRBJ1-6; D is perhaps TRBD1 (5 bases). This CDR3 region has 16 residues. CDR1 and CDR2 from the germline V gene are SNHLY and FYNNEI. With 4 bases removed from V and 4 bases from J, the gap between germline ends came to 14 bases. The CDR3 sequence: CASSVDRPAYNSPLHF. In DNA form, the CDR3 reads TGTGCCAGCAGTGTAGACAGACCAGCTTATAATTCACCCCTCCACTTT.

This clone was seen just once. This rearrangement joins TRBV15 to TRBJ2-1, with D maybe TRBD2 (6 bases). This CDR3 region has 12 residues. Per germline, CDR1 LNHNV and CDR2 YYDKDF (reference sequence). The V end lost 8 bases, the J end lost 6 bases, and 11 bases lay between the germline ends. CDR3: CATGGVPNEQFF. The CDR3 bases are TGTGCCACCGGAGGGGTCCCCAATGAGCAGTTCTTC.

This chain uses TRBV5-4 with TRBJ1-6, with 10 bases matching TRBD1. The junction had 4 bases not matched to a gene; V was cut back by 4 bases and J by 9 bases. This CDR3 has 14 amino acids. From germline, CDR1 is SGHNT and CDR2 YYREEE (reference sequence). The CDR3 coding sequence is TGTGCCAGCAGCAGAGGGACAGGGGTTTCACCCCTCCACTTT. Its protein is CASSRGTGVSPLHF.

V is TRBV19 and J is TRBJ1-1; 10 bases align to TRBD1. Germline V gives CDR1 LNHDA, CDR2 SQIVND (reference sequence). CDR3 size: 15 residues. With 4 bases clipped from V and 5 bases from J, the junction kept 7 bases outside the gene matches. CDR3 residues: CASSTGTGVGTEAFF. The CDR3, as DNA: TGTGCCAGTAGTACTGGGACAGGGGTTGGGACTGAAGCTTTCTTT. Looking up the rest from reference TRBV19 and TRBJ1-1 gives the full variable domain: DGGITQSPKYLFRKEGQNVTLSCEQNLNHDAMYWYRQDPGQGLRLIYYSQIVNDFQKGDIAEGYSVSREKKESFPLTVTSAQKNPTAFYLCASSTGTGVGTEAFFGQGTRLTVV.

The chain couples TRBV30 to TRBJ2-7; TRBD1 matches 10 bases. V shed 7 bases, J shed 2 bases, and the junction held 2 bases outside the gene matches. Germline values: CDR1 GTSNPN, CDR2 SVGIG (reference sequence). This CDR3 is built from 12 residues. In DNA, the CDR3 is TGTGCCTCGGGACAGGGGACCTACGAGCAGTACTTC. Residues: CASGQGTYEQYF.

The chain carries TRBV2 and TRBJ1-3; unclear D gene. Trimming took 6 bases from V and 0 from J, leaving 9 bases between them. The length of the CDR3 is 14 residues. The germline gives CDR1 SNHLY, CDR2 FYNNEI. The CDR3 here is CASSLKNSGNTIYF. Written as DNA, the CDR3 is TGTGCCAGCAGCTTAAAAAACTCTGGAAACACCATATATTTT.

Only a few counts were recorded for this clone. This sequence joins TRBV11-3 and TRBJ2-3, with 9 bases that match TRBD2. The CDR3 length is 14 residues. The germline V gene has CDR1 SGHNT and CDR2 YENEEA. The trim removed 10 bases at V and 5 bases at J, leaving 10 bases unmatched. CDR3: CATGAGGPGDTQYF. In DNA, the CDR3 is TGTGCCACCGGGGCGGGGGGGCCAGGAGATACGCAGTATTTT.

This chain uses TRBV4-3 with TRBJ1-6; no reliable D call. Trimming removed 0 bases at V and 3 bases at J, with 9 bases between. The CDR3 runs to 16 residues. Germline V CDR1 and CDR2: LGHNA, YSLEER. This chain's CDR3 is CASSQEHQNYNSPLHF. For the CDR3, the DNA is TGCGCCAGCAGCCAAGAACACCAGAACTATAATTCACCCCTCCACTTT.

The chain employs TRBV7-8 and TRBJ1-6; D remains ambiguous. CDR3 length: 15 residues. Between the trimmed V and J ends, which lost 2 bases and 8 bases, there was a span of 13 bases. CDR1 and CDR2 from the germline V gene are SGHVS and FQNEAQ. CDR3 sequence: CASSLSEVVYSPLHF. CDR3 DNA: TGTGCCAGCAGCTTAAGTGAGGTTGTCTATTCACCCCTCCACTTT.

This CDR3 is CASLPRDRGTNTEAFF. DNA of the CDR3: TGTGCCAGCCTCCCCAGGGACAGGGGAACTAACACTGAAGCTTTCTTT. This chain connects TRBV19 to TRBJ1-1; 10 nucleotides align to TRBD1. The CDR3 length is 16 residues. V dropped 9 bases and J dropped 2; count of bases not matched to a gene: 12. CDR1 is LNHDA and CDR2 is SQIVND in the germline V gene (reference sequence).

The CDR3, as DNA: TGTGCCAGCAGCTTAGATTCATCAGGGGGCCCAGATCAGCCCCAGCATTTT. This encodes CASSLDSSGGPDQPQHF. This chain connects TRBV7-9 to TRBJ1-5; 8 nucleotides line up with TRBD1. The CDR3 is 17 amino acids. CDR1 is SEHNR and CDR2 is FQNEAQ in the germline V gene (reference sequence). V was pared by 1 base and J by 5 bases, with 10 bases of the junction left unmatched.

This chain connects TRBV7-9 to TRBJ2-2; D not certain. V lost 3 bases to trimming and J lost 6 bases, with 8 bases between them. This CDR3 comprises 13 residues. Germline lookup yields CDR1 SEHNR and CDR2 FQNEAQ (reference sequence). As DNA, the CDR3 is TGTGCCAGCAGCTTCTATCCGGCCGGGGAGCTGTTTTTT. Its translation is CASSFYPAGELFF.

The chain carries TRBV7-9 and TRBJ2-7, with D tentatively TRBD2 (6 bases). The CDR3 spans 14 residues. With 5 bases removed from V and 0 bases from J, the gap between germline ends came to 11 bases. Germline loops: CDR1 SEHNR, CDR2 FQNEAQ (reference sequence). The CDR3 nucleotides are TGTGCCAGCAGCCTGACAGCGGGCTCCTACGAGCAGTACTTC. Its protein product is CASSLTAGSYEQYF.

The J gene is TRBJ2-3, the V gene TRBV2; 14 nucleotides agree with TRBD2. CDR3 length: 16 residues. CDR1 SNHLY and CDR2 FYNNEI come from the germline V gene. With V trimmed by 0 bases and J by 4 bases, 0 bases remained unmatched. DNA of the CDR3: TGTGCCAGCAGTGAAGCGACTAGCGGGGGGGCAGATACGCAGTATTTT. Its translation: CASSEATSGGADTQYF.